A selection of T cell receptor beta chains follows, all from one sample in a study of blood T cell repertoires in COVID-19. The table came from immunoSEQ multiplex PCR; TCRdb's copy has only in-frame clones and leaves some out. The table shows roughly 260,000 clones, with around 90% occurring only once. The sequenced material came from PBMCs or T cells enriched from blood (not recorded which). All receptors derive from a woman between 25 and 40 years old with acute COVID-19. The CDR3 runs from the conserved cysteine through the conserved F or W. Each record gives: clone size, V gene, J gene, CDR3 protein. Clone size appears in some rows only: once, few, many, or a class for an expanded clone.

>-|TRBV7-9|TRBJ2-1
CASSLANGQSSYNEQFF
>-|TRBV7-2|TRBJ1-4
CASRSDRGGTNEKLFF
>once|TRBV5-1|TRBJ2-4
CASSLGQQIDNIQYF
>-|TRBV5-4|TRBJ1-1
CASSPGTVSMNTEAFF
>once|TRBV6-5|TRBJ2-7
CASSYGTGGYEQYF
>-|TRBV5-4|TRBJ1-2
CASSRGQIGYTF
>-|TRBV3-1/TRBV3-2|TRBJ2-3
CASSRETGITDTQYF
>-|TRBV5-5|TRBJ1-2
CASSRDDRGLGYTF
>-|TRBV5-8|TRBJ2-1
CASSVGLAVDDEQFF
>-|TRBV3-1/TRBV3-2|TRBJ1-2
CASSQVGEPGYGYTF
>-|TRBV7-2|TRBJ1-6
CASSPPGQNNSPLHF
>-|TRBV5-5|TRBJ2-5
CASSSGYWGETQYF
>-|TRBV5-1|TRBJ1-2
CASSPAASNYGYTF
>-|TRBV4-1|TRBJ2-5
CASSQADRGPAGTQYF
>-|TRBV10-2|TRBJ1-1
CASSEFVDTEAFF
>-|TRBV30|TRBJ2-5
CALRPRVTETQYF
>once|TRBV7-8|TRBJ1-2
CASSQGTGMGYTF
>-|TRBV5-1|TRBJ2-1
CASSPPTGRMAGGNNEQFF
>-|TRBV6-5|TRBJ1-1
CAISLQGSTEAFF
>-|TRBV18|TRBJ2-7
CASSPMSLSYEQYF
>-|TRBV2|TRBJ1-1
CASSLGGGLMNTEAFF
>few|TRBV5-5|TRBJ1-1
CASSLRQANTEAFF
>-|TRBV7-6|TRBJ2-7
CASSLGGAAYEQYF
>-|TRBV9|TRBJ2-7
CASSLGAAGDPQEQYF
>once|TRBV3-1/TRBV3-2|TRBJ1-5
CASSQEGGAWPQHF
>few|TRBV19|TRBJ1-5
CASSIEGATGQPQHF
>once|TRBV7-9|TRBJ1-1
CASSRTNLDSQGMNTEAFF
>few|TRBV5-1|TRBJ1-1
CASSYQQGNEAFF
>-|TRBV18|TRBJ1-2
CASSPGLRGGYGYTF
>-|TRBV4-1|TRBJ1-6
CASSQDLRDNSPLHF
>-|TRBV5-6|TRBJ1-1
CASSLFIRQQNTEAFF
>-|TRBV2|TRBJ2-5
CASSEALGFGGTQETQYF
>-|TRBV7-9|TRBJ2-1
CASSLGVLQGTSSYNEQFF
>-|TRBV11-2|TRBJ2-4
CASSLLKNIQYF
>-|TRBV27|TRBJ2-5
CASSARGARIQETQYF
>few|TRBV3-1/TRBV3-2|TRBJ2-2
CASSQDWESGELFF
>-|TRBV5-1|TRBJ1-1
CASSLAGRATEAFF
>-|TRBV4-1|TRBJ2-7
CASSFQTGTGGDEQYF
>-|TRBV28|TRBJ1-2
CASEGINYGYTF
>-|TRBV30|TRBJ2-1
CAWSPNPGTGGRNEQFF
>-|TRBV9|TRBJ2-1
CASSGSGGPTYNEQFF
>-|TRBV6-1|TRBJ1-6
CASSEFAWRGSPLHF
>-|TRBV6-1|TRBJ2-5
CASSERGQETQYF
>-|TRBV14|TRBJ2-5
CASSQARIGETQYF
>-|TRBV2|TRBJ2-7
CASSELGGYEQYF